This T cell receptor (beta chain) is from a study of cytomegalovirus exposure and HLA in healthy donors. Whole-study findings and limits: From TCR beta sequences, most subjects' HLA-A and HLA-B alleles were reportedly predicted accurately. The classifier reportedly diagnosed cytomegalovirus status with high specificity and sensitivity.

The J segment lost 2 bases and the V segment lost 0 bases, leaving 7 bases of the junction unmatched. Per germline, CDR1 SGHRS and CDR2 YFSETQ. The length of the CDR3 is 18 residues. On this clone: The target antigen is unknown.

Amplification used 60 Vbeta primers and 13 Jbeta primers. The assay was immunoSEQ multiplex PCR, and TCRdb's table has in-frame clones only and misses some. The data contain 150,000 to 200,000 clones, roughly 72% of them singletons. The sequence was collected from a man in his thirties or forties in good health and CMV-seronegative. The V call is TRBV5-1, the J call TRBJ2-1; TRBD2 aligns across 11 bases. The specimen sequenced was PBMCs. The CDR3 sequence: CASSLEFSGRAAYNEQFF. CDR3 nucleotide sequence: TGCGCCAGCAGCTTGGAGTTTAGCGGGAGGGCCGCCTACAATGAGCAGTTCTTC.